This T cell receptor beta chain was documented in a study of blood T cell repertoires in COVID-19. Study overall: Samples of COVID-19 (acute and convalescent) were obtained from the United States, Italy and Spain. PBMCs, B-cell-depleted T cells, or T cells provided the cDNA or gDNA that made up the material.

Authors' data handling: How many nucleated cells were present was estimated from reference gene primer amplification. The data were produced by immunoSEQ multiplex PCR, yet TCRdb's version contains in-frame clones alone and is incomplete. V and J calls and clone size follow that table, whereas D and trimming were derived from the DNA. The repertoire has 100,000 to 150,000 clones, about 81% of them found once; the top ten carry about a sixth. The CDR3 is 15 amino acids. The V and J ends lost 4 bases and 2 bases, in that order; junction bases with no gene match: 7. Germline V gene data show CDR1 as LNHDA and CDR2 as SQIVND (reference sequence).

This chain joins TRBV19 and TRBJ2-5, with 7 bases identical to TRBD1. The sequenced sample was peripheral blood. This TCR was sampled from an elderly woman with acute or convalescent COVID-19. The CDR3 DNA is TGTGCCAGTAGTACTCGATGGACAGGTCAAGAGACCCAGTACTTC. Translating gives CASSTRWTGQETQYF.